These T cell receptor beta chains were read from a single sample in a study of T cell responses to AZD1222 COVID-19 vaccine. Profiling relied on immunoSEQ multiplex PCR, and the TCRdb table lists in-frame clones only, not all of them. This table has some 110,000 clones, about 86% appearing once. Sample: peripheral blood, taken on day 0 of AZD1222 vaccination. These receptors all come from an adult in good health. CDR3s include the opening cysteine and the closing phenylalanine or tryptophan. The order of the fields is J gene, V gene, clone size, D gene, CDR3 protein, CDR3 DNA. The D gene is left open where the match is weak. Size is omitted from some rows. Given values are once, few, many or a class for expanded clones.

TRBJ2-1,TRBV27,NA,NA,CASSFPPAAEQFF,TGTGCCAGCAGTTTCCCCCCCGCCGCTGAGCAGTTCTTC
TRBJ1-1,TRBV11-3,NA,NA,CASSLDGRQNAEAFF,TGTGCCAGCAGCTTAGATGGCAGGCAGAACGCTGAAGCTTTCTTT
TRBJ2-7,TRBV10-3,once,NA,CAISDGGGGLDEQYF,TGTGCCATCAGTGACGGAGGGGGCGGTTTGGACGAGCAGTACTTC
TRBJ1-2,TRBV6-1,NA,TRBD1,CASSDILIQGPMTGYTF,TGTGCCAGCAGTGACATCCTAATACAGGGGCCAATGACTGGCTACACCTTC
TRBJ1-5,TRBV2,NA,NA,CASRGPLNQPQHF,TGTGCCAGCAGGGGACCTCTAAATCAGCCCCAGCATTTT
TRBJ1-1,TRBV6-4,once,NA,CASSSDENTEAFF,TGTGCCAGCAGTTCGGACGAGAACACTGAAGCTTTCTTT
TRBJ1-2,TRBV6-5,NA,NA,CASSYEGDYGYTF,TGTGCCAGCAGTTATGAAGGGGACTATGGCTACACCTTC
TRBJ1-4,TRBV7-2,NA,NA,CASSPRLGADEKLFF,TGTGCCAGCAGCCCGCGGTTGGGGGCTGATGAAAAACTGTTTTTT
TRBJ2-3,TRBV2,NA,TRBD2,CASSVLAGGTDTQYF,TGTGCCAGCAGTGTCCTGGCGGGGGGAACAGATACGCAGTATTTT
TRBJ2-1,TRBV12-3/TRBV12-4,NA,NA,CASSLDLYNEQFF,TGTGCCAGCAGTTTAGACTTATACAATGAGCAGTTCTTC
TRBJ1-1,TRBV5-4,NA,NA,CASSATGTTGTEAFF,TGTGCCAGCAGCGCAACCGGGACCACGGGGACTGAAGCTTTCTTT
TRBJ1-1,TRBV27,NA,NA,CASSLWGANTEAFF,TGTGCCAGCAGTTTATGGGGCGCGAACACTGAAGCTTTCTTT
TRBJ2-7,TRBV24-1,NA,TRBD2,CATSGGLAGMWGTYEQYF,TGTGCCACCAGTGGGGGACTAGCGGGAATGTGGGGTACCTACGAGCAGTACTTC
TRBJ2-3,TRBV7-3,NA,TRBD1,CASSRQGLTDTQYF,TGTGCCAGCAGTCGACAGGGCCTCACAGATACGCAGTATTTT
TRBJ1-2,TRBV29-1,once,TRBD1,CSVEEGTGRLYYGYTF,TGCAGCGTTGAAGAAGGGACAGGACGACTCTACTATGGCTACACCTTC
TRBJ2-7,TRBV29-1,once,NA,CSVGLPFYEQYF,TGCAGCGTCGGACTACCTTTCTACGAGCAGTACTTC
TRBJ2-7,TRBV7-2,NA,TRBD2,CASSLGGGRGPYEQYF,TGTGCCAGCAGCTTAGGGGGCGGGAGGGGCCCTTACGAGCAGTACTTC
TRBJ1-5,TRBV25-1,NA,TRBD1,CASSDGTGGESNQPQHF,TGTGCCAGCAGTGACGGGACAGGGGGCGAAAGCAATCAGCCCCAGCATTTT
TRBJ1-6,TRBV6-5,NA,NA,CASSQRRLGLSPLHF,TGTGCCAGCAGTCAAAGGCGGCTGGGGCTTTCACCCCTCCACTTT
TRBJ2-1,TRBV3-1/TRBV3-2,NA,NA,CASSQGVLAAEQFF,TGTGCCAGCAGCCAAGGAGTCCTAGCAGCTGAGCAGTTCTTC
TRBJ2-7,TRBV7-9,NA,TRBD1,CAATGGYEQYF,TGTGCCGCGACAGGGGGATACGAGCAGTACTTC
TRBJ1-5,TRBV7-9,NA,TRBD1,CASSYGTGGFNNQPQHF,TGTGCCAGCAGCTATGGGACAGGGGGCTTTAACAATCAGCCCCAGCATTTT
TRBJ1-6,TRBV28,NA,NA,CASFPPQGTNSPLHF,TGTGCCAGCTTTCCCCCGCAGGGGACTAATTCACCCCTCCACTTT
TRBJ2-7,TRBV7-8,NA,TRBD1,CASSLLDRGYAYEQYF,TGTGCCAGCAGCTTATTGGACAGGGGATATGCCTACGAGCAGTACTTC
TRBJ2-1,TRBV27,NA,TRBD2,CASSLPSGGGLGEQFF,TGTGCCAGCAGTTTGCCTAGCGGGGGGGGGTTGGGTGAGCAGTTCTTC
TRBJ1-1,TRBV6-5,NA,NA,CASSYSARANTEAFF,TGTGCCAGCAGTTACTCGGCCAGGGCGAACACTGAAGCTTTCTTT